These T cell receptor beta chains were read from a single sample in a study of OX40 agonist ivuxolimab in advanced cancers. TCRdb's copy holds only in-frame clones and misses some; the assay was immunoSEQ multiplex PCR. The profile shows 90,000 to 100,000 clones, around 90% of them singletons. The sequences come from CD4+ or CD8+ T cells sorted from blood, collected in a trial of the OX40 agonist ivuxolimab. These receptors all stem from an adult with an advanced solid tumor such as melanoma, head and neck, liver or kidney cancer. Each CDR3 is given with its conserved first and last residue. Fields, in order: D gene, V gene, J gene, clone size, CDR3 DNA, CDR3 protein. D genes are given only for firm matches. Expanded clones are given a class, and other clones once, few, many or no size at all.

-	TRBV7-3	TRBJ1-1	-	TGTGCCAGCAGCCCCCAAGGGAACACTGAAGCTTTCTTT	CASSPQGNTEAFF
TRBD2	TRBV7-8	TRBJ2-3	-	TGTGCCAGCAGCTTCGCGGGGGGGCGGACAGATACGCAGTATTTT	CASSFAGGRTDTQYF
-	TRBV28	TRBJ1-5	once	TGTGCCAGCAGCTCCATTCAGGGGATTGGCAATCAGCCCCAGCATTTT	CASSSIQGIGNQPQHF
-	TRBV28	TRBJ2-6	-	TGTGCCAGCAGCTTAAGGGCCAACGTCCTGACTTTC	CASSLRANVLTF
-	TRBV6-6	TRBJ1-1	-	TGTGCCAGCTCAGGGCGGAACACTGAAGCTTTCTTT	CASSGRNTEAFF
TRBD1	TRBV5-6	TRBJ1-1	-	TGTGCCAGCAGCGACAGGGGGCGGGGGAACACTGAAGCTTTCTTT	CASSDRGRGNTEAFF
TRBD1	TRBV11-2	TRBJ1-2	-	TGTGCCAGCAGCTCCGGGACAGGGGGGAACTATGGCTACACCTTC	CASSSGTGGNYGYTF
-	TRBV7-2	TRBJ2-1	-	TGTGCCAGCAGCTTAGGCGCTCCACAGTTCTTC	CASSLGAPQFF
TRBD1	TRBV18	TRBJ2-7	-	TGTGCCAGCTCATCAGGACAGGGTAGGACGAACGAGCAGTACTTC	CASSSGQGRTNEQYF
-	TRBV27	TRBJ1-2	-	TGTGCCAGCAGTTTGAATCACAGGGACTATGGCTACACCTTC	CASSLNHRDYGYTF
-	TRBV6-4	TRBJ2-3	-	TGTGCCAGCAGTGGCGAGGGGCCAGATACGCAGTATTTT	CASSGEGPDTQYF
TRBD2	TRBV29-1	TRBJ2-3	-	TGCAGCGTTGAGAGGTTAGCGGGGGGCGAAGATACGCAGTATTTT	CSVERLAGGEDTQYF
-	TRBV6-5	TRBJ2-7	-	TGTGCCAGCAGGGCAGGGTTTACTACCTACGAGCAGTACTTC	CASRAGFTTYEQYF
-	TRBV5-6	TRBJ1-2	-	TGTGCCAGCAGCCCCGGCGGATCAGCGTACGGCTACACCTTC	CASSPGGSAYGYTF
-	TRBV4-3	TRBJ2-5	-	TGCGCCAGCAGCAAAACGTATGGGACGACCTCACAAGAGACCCAGTACTTC	CASSKTYGTTSQETQYF
-	TRBV7-9	TRBJ2-1	-	TGTGCCAGCAGCTTCCTCCGGGACCGCTACAATGAGCAGTTCTTC	CASSFLRDRYNEQFF
TRBD2	TRBV5-6	TRBJ2-1	-	TGTGCCAGCAACGTAGCGGGGCCATCCAATGAGCAGTTCTTC	CASNVAGPSNEQFF
-	TRBV18	TRBJ2-2	-	TGTGCCAGCTCACCACCCGTTCGGGAATCGAACACCGGGGAGCTGTTTTTT	CASSPPVRESNTGELFF
TRBD1	TRBV30	TRBJ2-7	-	TGTGCCTGGAGGACGACAGGGGGCACCCACGAGCAGTACTTC	CAWRTTGGTHEQYF
-	TRBV5-1	TRBJ1-3	-	TGCGCCAGCTCTGGGATGTCACACGCAGGAAACACCATATATTTT	CASSGMSHAGNTIYF
TRBD2	TRBV4-2	TRBJ2-5	-	TGTGCCAGCAGCCAAGGGACTAGCCAAGAGACCCAGTACTTC	CASSQGTSQETQYF
TRBD1	TRBV9	TRBJ2-1	-	TGTGCCAGCAGCGTAGGGACAGGCCTGGAGAATGAGCAGTTCTTC	CASSVGTGLENEQFF
TRBD1	TRBV2	TRBJ1-5	once	TGTGCCAGCAGCACCGGGACAGGGAATCAGCCCCAGCATTTT	CASSTGTGNQPQHF
-	TRBV7-2	TRBJ2-7	-	TGTGCCAGCAGCCCCCCAGTAATCTACGAGCAGTACTTC	CASSPPVIYEQYF
TRBD2	TRBV5-1	TRBJ2-2	-	TGCGCCAGCAGCTTGCGGGGGGGCCAGACCGGGGAGCTGTTTTTT	CASSLRGGQTGELFF
-	TRBV19	TRBJ2-5	-	TGTGCCAGTAGCGGGGGGCGCGCGGAGACCCAGTACTTC	CASSGGRAETQYF
-	TRBV11-3	TRBJ1-1	-	TGTGCCAGCAGCTTAAACAGGGACGGGGAAGCTTTCTTT	CASSLNRDGEAFF
-	TRBV19	TRBJ2-5	-	TGTGCCAGTAGTATAGGACAGATCGGGACCCAGTACTTC	CASSIGQIGTQYF
TRBD1	TRBV25-1	TRBJ1-2	once	TGTGCCAGCAGGGAAGACAGGGGCGGCTATGGCTACACCTTC	CASREDRGGYGYTF
TRBD2	TRBV28	TRBJ2-3	-	TGTGCCAGCTCAACCCCAGCGGGGGGTCACGATACGCAGTATTTT	CASSTPAGGHDTQYF
TRBD2	TRBV7-9	TRBJ2-7	-	TGTGCCAGCAGCACGGGGGGGACCTACGAGCAGTACTTC	CASSTGGTYEQYF
-	TRBV7-9	TRBJ2-7	-	TGTGCCAGCAGCTTGACCGGGGGTTACTACGAGCAGTACTTC	CASSLTGGYYEQYF
-	TRBV5-1	TRBJ2-2	-	TGCGCCAGCAGCTTCACTAGGGGTTCCACCGGGGAGCTGTTTTTT	CASSFTRGSTGELFF
TRBD1	TRBV18	TRBJ2-1	-	TGTGCCAGCTCATCAGGGACAGGGGGCTTCAATGAGCAGTTCTTC	CASSSGTGGFNEQFF
-	TRBV18	TRBJ1-2	-	TGTGCCAGCTCACCTGGGACGGAATATGGCTACACCTTC	CASSPGTEYGYTF
-	TRBV7-9	TRBJ1-3	few	TGTGCCAGCATCCCCGGGAGAACTGGAAACACCATATATTTT	CASIPGRTGNTIYF
-	TRBV7-9	TRBJ1-2	-	TGTGCCAGCAGCTTGGCTGGGACCCCGGCGGGGTATGGCTACACCTTC	CASSLAGTPAGYGYTF
-	TRBV5-4	TRBJ2-2	-	TGTGCCAGCAGCTTAGATTCCGTGAACACGTACACCGGGGAGCTGTTTTTT	CASSLDSVNTYTGELFF
-	TRBV19	TRBJ1-2	-	TGTGCCAGTAGTATCGACTACTATGGCTACACCTTC	CASSIDYYGYTF
-	TRBV2	TRBJ2-7	-	TGTGCCAGCAGTATCCACGAGCAGTACTTC	CASSIHEQYF
-	TRBV10-2	TRBJ1-5	-	TGCGCCAGCAGTGACAAGGGGAATCAGCCCCAGCATTTT	CASSDKGNQPQHF